The 14 T cell receptor beta chains below all came from one sample that was sequenced in a study of blood T cells in healthy people across ages. Primers used in a second PCR of about 6 to 11 cycles were a sample-barcoded 5' primer and a J-beta primer mix. Via MiXCR, TCRdb re-called the 5' RACE reads, giving one row per CDR3 protein. The data contain hundreds of thousands of distinct CDR3 sequences, around 48% of them singletons. The specimen was blood. These receptors were collected from a woman aged 55-70 years in good health.

The sample holds one count of this clonotype. The chain employs TRBV5-1 and TRBJ1-4; TRBD1 matches at 7 bases. J was trimmed by 7 bases and V by 1 base; bases with no gene match: 7. The CDR3 extends over 15 amino acids. CDR1 is SGHRS, CDR2 YFSETQ, per germline. CDR3 in amino acids: CASSLRPGGSEKLFF. The CDR3 DNA sequence: TGCGCCAGCAGCTTGAGACCAGGGGGGAGTGAAAAACTGTTTTTT.

The chain joins TRBV20-1 to TRBJ2-3; D unresolved. The CDR3 totals 15 residues. The germline V and J ends were trimmed by 3 bases and 1 base, with 14 bases remaining between them. Germline V gene data show CDR1 as DFQATT and CDR2 as SNEGSKA (reference sequence). In DNA form, the CDR3 reads TGCAGTGCTAGGAGTCCTCTTGGGGGCACAGATACGCAGTATTTT. Translated, it gives CSARSPLGGTDTQYF.

In its sample, this clonotype was seen many times. V is TRBV7-2 and J is TRBJ2-5; 8 positions match TRBD2. Germline lookup yields CDR1 SGHTA and CDR2 FQGNSA. After removal of 5 bases from V and 4 bases from J, the junction contained 3 bases not matched to a gene. The CDR3 sequence is 13 residues long. In DNA, the CDR3 is TGTGCCAGCAGCCAGACTAGCGCAGAGACCCAGTACTTC. Translation: CASSQTSAETQYF.

The rearrangement joins TRBV20-1 to TRBJ1-4; tentatively, D is TRBD1 (5 bases). V shed 2 bases and J shed 6 bases, with 16 bases lying between them. Germline CDR1 is DFQATT and CDR2 is SNEGSKA (reference sequence). CDR3 length: 15 amino acids. This CDR3 is CSARPPAGLYEKLFF. The CDR3 coding sequence is TGCAGTGCTAGACCCCCTGCGGGGCTGTATGAAAAACTGTTTTTT.

To note about this clonotype: A much larger clone lies one base from this, so it may be a read error. The chain is built from TRBV6-5 and TRBJ2-5, with TRBD2 matching 11 bases. Germline CDR1 reads MNHEY; CDR2 reads SVGAGI. Trimming at V came to 5 bases and at J to 11 bases, leaving 13 bases not matched to a gene. CDR3 length: 15 amino acids. As DNA, the CDR3 is TGTGCCAGCAGTGTTACTAGCGGGAGTACCTATGAGCAGTACTTC. Translating gives CASSVTSGSTYEQYF.

A single count supports this clonotype. The V gene is TRBV20-1, the J gene TRBJ2-5; D is uncertain. Germline CDR1 is DFQATT and CDR2 is SNEGSKA (reference sequence). Trimming removed 3 bases from V and 4 bases from J, with 12 bases in between. The CDR3 sequence is 13 residues long. This CDR3 is CSARTRLTETQYF. CDR3 DNA sequence: TGCAGTGCTAGGACCAGGTTGACAGAGACCCAGTACTTC.

The chain recombines TRBV4-3 with TRBJ2-1; 9 bases align to TRBD1. V gave up 0 bases and J gave up 12 bases; unmatched junction bases: 6. The CDR3 consists of 14 residues. Germline V gene sequence: CDR1 LGHNA, CDR2 YSLEER. The DNA for the CDR3 is TGCGCCAGCAGCCAAGACCGGGACAGGGCTGGGCAGTTCTTC. Translated, it gives CASSQDRDRAGQFF.

Only a few counts were recorded for this clonotype. This chain uses TRBV3-1 with TRBJ2-5; 8 positions agree with TRBD2. V trimming: 8 bases; J trimming: 6 bases; junction bases outside the gene matches: 14. Germline CDR1 and CDR2: LGHDT and YNNKEL (reference sequence). This CDR3 is built from 15 residues. The CDR3 loop is CASRKGSAGGQTQYF. The CDR3 nucleotides read TGTGCCAGCCGAAAGGGATCGGCGGGAGGACAGACCCAGTACTTC.

The rearrangement links TRBV4-2 to TRBJ2-1; 14 bases line up with TRBD2. J lost 4 bases, V lost 3 bases, and 5 bases had no gene match. CDR3 length equals 17 residues. In germline, CDR1 is LGHNA, CDR2 YNFKEQ. CDR3 protein: CASSHPTSGRVYNEQFF. CDR3 DNA sequence: TGTGCCAGCAGCCATCCGACTAGCGGGAGGGTGTACAATGAGCAGTTCTTC.

The chain is built from TRBV7-2 and TRBJ2-1; 13 bases are shared with TRBD2. CDR1 and CDR2 (germline): SGHTA, FQGNSA. J lost 12 bases, V lost 6 bases, and 14 bases had no gene match. The CDR3 has 16 residues. This chain's CDR3 is CASSFGLAGEGGGQFF. The CDR3 nucleotides read TGTGCCAGCAGTTTCGGACTAGCGGGAGAGGGGGGTGGGCAGTTCTTC.

This clonotype was seen only a few times. This chain uses TRBV20-1 with TRBJ2-1, with 11 bases aligning to TRBD2. Germline-derived CDR1 and CDR2 are DFQATT and SNEGSKA (reference sequence). The length of the CDR3 is 17 residues. Trimming took 8 bases from V and 4 from J; bases not matched to a gene: 16. Here the CDR3 reads CSSARPTLAGGYNEQFF. The CDR3 DNA sequence: TGCAGTTCCGCGAGGCCTACCCTAGCGGGGGGTTACAATGAGCAGTTCTTC.

The chain employs TRBV12-3 or TRBV12-4 and TRBJ2-3, with 15 bases that match TRBD2. V shed 1 base and J 5 bases; nucleotides not matched to a gene: 7. The CDR3 loop spans 18 amino acids. CDR3 residues: CASSLERTSGRAVDTQYF. The CDR3 DNA reads as TGTGCCAGCAGTTTAGAGCGGACTAGCGGGAGGGCCGTAGATACGCAGTATTTT.

There are many counts of this clonotype. The chain has TRBV6-2 or TRBV6-3 and TRBJ2-4; D remains unclear. The CDR3 spans 17 residues. Trimming cost V 0 bases and J 3 bases, with 15 bases left between them. Per germline, CDR1 MNHEY and CDR2 SVGEGT. The CDR3 spells CASSYSPKEASKNIQYF. In nucleotides, the CDR3 is TGTGCCAGCAGTTACTCGCCCAAAGAAGCGAGCAAAAACATTCAGTACTTC.

A few counts support this clonotype. This rearrangement joins TRBV29-1 to TRBJ2-1, with TRBD1 matching 12 bases. Trimming removed 4 bases from V and 0 bases from J; junction bases left unmatched: 1. Germline lookup yields CDR1 SQVTM and CDR2 ANQGSEA. The CDR3 has 15 amino acids. This CDR3 reads CSVVGQGASYNEQFF. Here the CDR3 DNA reads TGCAGCGTTGTGGGACAGGGGGCCTCCTACAATGAGCAGTTCTTC.